This passage covers 23 T cell receptor beta chains from one sample sequenced in a study of blood T cell repertoires in COVID-19. The method was immunoSEQ multiplex PCR; TCRdb's version includes in-frame clones alone and lacks a portion of them. The sample records over 200,000 clones, 81% being singletons. The sample was peripheral blood. The source of these receptors is a woman aged 80 or older with acute or convalescent COVID-19.

This chain links TRBV28 with TRBJ1-1, with D unresolved. The CDR3 spans 13 residues. Germline assignment: CDR1 MDHEN and CDR2 SYDVKM. Trimming cost V 5 bases and J 1 base, with 8 bases left between them. CDR3: CASSNTENTEAFF. The CDR3 DNA sequence: TGTGCCAGCAGTAACACAGAGAACACTGAAGCTTTCTTT. Looking up the rest from reference TRBV28 and TRBJ1-1 gives the full variable domain: DVKVTQSSRYLVKRTGEKVFLECVQDMDHENMFWYRQDPGLGLRLIYFSYDVKMKEKGDIPEGYSVSREKKERFSLILESASTNQTSMYLCASSNTENTEAFFGQGTRLTVV.

V is TRBV4-2 and J is TRBJ2-1, with 10 bases that match TRBD2. The J segment lost 8 bases and the V segment lost 5 bases, leaving 9 bases of the junction unmatched. CDR3 length equals 15 residues. The germline V gene encodes CDR1 LGHNA and CDR2 YNFKEQ. The CDR3 DNA reads as TGTGCCAGCAGCGTAGGTAGCGGGAGGATCGATGAGCAGTTCTTC. Protein sequence: CASSVGSGRIDEQFF.

The genes are TRBV4-2 and TRBJ1-1; D not resolved. In germline, CDR1 is LGHNA, CDR2 YNFKEQ. Trimming stripped 2 bases from V and 5 bases from J, with 18 bases between. The CDR3 runs 16 residues. The CDR3 bases are TGTGCCAGCAGCCAACTCCGACGGCAGGAGGAGACTGAAGCTTTCTTT. Its protein product is CASSQLRRQEETEAFF.

This chain links TRBV6-6 with TRBJ2-4, with 10 bases matching TRBD1. CDR3 size: 13 residues. Trimming cost V 2 bases and J 9 bases; bases outside gene matches: 1. Germline assignment: CDR1 MNHNY and CDR2 SVGAGI (reference sequence). The CDR3 DNA sequence: TGTGCCAGCAGTTACGGGGACAGGGGCATTCAGTACTTC. This codes for CASSYGDRGIQYF.

The chain uses TRBV4-1 and TRBJ2-3; 12 positions match TRBD1. The CDR3 extends over 16 amino acids. CDR1 is MGHRA, CDR2 YSYEKL, per germline. J gave up 7 bases and V 1 base, and 6 bases lay outside the gene matches. The CDR3 DNA follows: TGCGCCAGCAGCCAAGTTGCGGGACAGGGGGCACATACGCAGTATTTT. Translation gives CASSQVAGQGAHTQYF.

This sequence joins TRBV6-5 and TRBJ2-2, with TRBD2 matching 11 bases. CDR1 and CDR2 from the germline V gene are MNHEY and SVGAGI. J gave up 2 bases and V 10 bases, and 6 bases lay outside the gene matches. CDR3 size: 15 residues. CDR3 sequence (DNA): TGTGCCATCCCGACTAGCGGGATTAACACCGGGGAGCTGTTTTTT. It yields the protein CAIPTSGINTGELFF.

The V and J genes are TRBV12-3 or TRBV12-4 and TRBJ2-2, with D possibly TRBD1 on 6 matching bases. The CDR3 is made up of 12 amino acids. Trimming took off 8 bases at V and 5 bases at J, with 9 bases between the two ends. As DNA, the CDR3 is TGTGCCAGCGGCCAGGGGACCGGGGAGCTGTTTTTT. Amino acid sequence: CASGQGTGELFF.

The chain joins TRBV6-5 to TRBJ1-2, with TRBD1 matching 7 bases. V lost 6 bases, J lost 7 bases, and 8 bases stayed unmatched. This CDR3 is built from 13 residues. Germline lookup yields CDR1 MNHEY and CDR2 SVGAGI. CDR3 protein: CASRSDRVGGYTF. CDR3 sequence (DNA): TGTGCCAGCAGATCCGACAGGGTAGGTGGCTACACCTTC.

This chain links TRBV5-4 with TRBJ2-5; 7 positions match TRBD1. The trim removed 5 bases at V and 2 bases at J, leaving 9 bases unmatched. This CDR3 comprises 15 residues. Germline loops: CDR1 SGHNT, CDR2 YYREEE (reference sequence). CDR3 sequence: CASRQDREEQETQYF. The CDR3 bases are TGTGCCAGCAGGCAAGACAGGGAAGAGCAAGAGACCCAGTACTTC.

This clone was seen only once. The gene calls are TRBV5-1 and TRBJ2-3; D is possibly TRBD2 (6 bases). Per the germline V gene, CDR1 is SGHRS and CDR2 is YFSETQ. This CDR3 has 14 residues. V was clipped by 2 bases and J by 0 bases, with 7 bases between them. The DNA for the CDR3 is TGCGCCAGCAGCTTCCGGGGGAGCACAGATACGCAGTATTTT. As protein: CASSFRGSTDTQYF.

The V and J genes are TRBV18 and TRBJ1-1; D gene unclear. Germline CDR1 is KGHSH and CDR2 is LQKENI. CDR3 length: 13 amino acids. Trimming removed 2 bases at V and 5 bases at J, with 9 bases between. The CDR3 nucleotides read TGTGCCAGCTCACCATCACGAGAGACTGAAGCTTTCTTT. The encoded protein is CASSPSRETEAFF.

Notes on this clone: This same CDR3 is encoded by further DNA sequences in the sample. The V call is TRBV2, the J call TRBJ2-3, with TRBD2 matching 10 bases. CDR1 SNHLY and CDR2 FYNNEI come from the germline V gene. This CDR3 region has 14 residues. With 4 bases clipped from V and 5 bases from J, the junction kept 3 bases outside the gene matches. The CDR3 here is CASSVASGRDTQYF. The CDR3 nucleotides read TGTGCCAGCAGTGTAGCTAGCGGGAGAGATACGCAGTATTTT.

This clone came up a few times. The rearrangement joins TRBV28 to TRBJ1-2, with D hard to call. The V end lost 10 bases, the J end lost 4 bases, and 10 bases lay between the germline ends. CDR3 length: 11 amino acids. CDR1 and CDR2 from the germline V gene are MDHEN and SYDVKM. The CDR3 DNA reads TGTGCCATTGGGCAGCCCTATGGCTACACCTTC. This codes for CAIGQPYGYTF.

This clone was seen only a few times. The rearrangement joins TRBV5-1 to TRBJ1-4, with 7 nucleotides matching TRBD1. The CDR3 is made up of 14 amino acids. Germline V gene data show CDR1 as SGHRS and CDR2 as YFSETQ. V was pared by 4 bases and J by 8 bases, with 8 bases of the junction left unmatched. CDR3 sequence reads: CASSAGQPKEKLFF. CDR3 bases: TGCGCCAGCAGCGCGGGACAGCCGAAGGAAAAACTGTTTTTT.

The V and J genes are TRBV7-3 and TRBJ2-1, with 11 bases matching TRBD2. In germline, CDR1 is SGHTA, CDR2 FQGTGA. This CDR3 comprises 13 residues. The V gene end was trimmed by 3 bases and the J gene end by 14 bases; junction bases not matched to a gene: 6. The CDR3 loop reads CASSLHSTSGKFF. CDR3 sequence (DNA): TGTGCCAGCAGCTTGCACTCGACTAGCGGGAAGTTCTTC.

This CDR3 is CAISEMDRNTEAFF. In DNA form, the CDR3 reads TGTGCCATCAGTGAAATGGACAGGAACACTGAAGCTTTCTTT. The chain employs TRBV10-3 and TRBJ1-1; D might be TRBD1 (6 bases). Trimming took 3 bases from V and 1 from J, leaving 9 bases between them. CDR1 and CDR2 (germline): ENHRY, SYGVKD. This CDR3 is built from 14 residues.

This rearrangement joins TRBV6-5 to TRBJ2-5; TRBD2 matches 7 bases. The junction had 11 bases not matched to a gene; V was cut back by 6 bases and J by 4 bases. Germline lookup yields CDR1 MNHEY and CDR2 SVGAGI. CDR3 length: 15 amino acids. The CDR3 bases are TGTGCCAGCAGCCGGGGGGTCTCCCGGAGAGAGACCCAGTACTTC. Amino acids: CASSRGVSRRETQYF.

A single count supports this clone. CDR3 protein: CASSPPLTAEAFF. The CDR3 DNA sequence: TGTGCCAGCAGTCCACCCCTAACAGCTGAAGCTTTCTTT. The V gene is TRBV28, the J gene TRBJ1-1; D is unresolved. Trimming pared 5 bases from V and 6 bases from J, leaving 13 bases between. The CDR3 length is 13 residues. Germline loops: CDR1 MDHEN, CDR2 SYDVKM.

This clone was recorded only once. The gene calls are TRBV19 and TRBJ2-2; 10 bases align to TRBD2. The CDR3 totals 15 residues. Germline CDR1 reads LNHDA; CDR2 reads SQIVND (reference sequence). Germline trimming cut 8 bases from V and 2 bases from J; bases unmatched to any gene: 5. The chain's CDR3 is CASQRTSGNTGELFF. CDR3 coding DNA: TGTGCCAGTCAAAGGACTAGCGGTAACACCGGGGAGCTGTTTTTT.

The chain joins TRBV5-6 to TRBJ2-7, with 9 bases that match TRBD1. V lost 2 bases and J lost 2; bases outside the gene matches: 5. The CDR3 loop spans 15 amino acids. Germline V gives CDR1 SGHDT, CDR2 YYEEEE. CDR3 loop: CASSFGDRAAYEQYF. In nucleotides, the CDR3 is TGTGCCAGCAGCTTTGGGGACAGGGCGGCCTACGAGCAGTACTTC.

This clone appeared a few times. This chain uses TRBV7-9 with TRBJ2-1, with 12 positions matching TRBD2. J was trimmed by 5 bases and V by 5 bases; bases with no gene match: 4. This CDR3 contains 15 residues. Germline loops: CDR1 SEHNR, CDR2 FQNEAQ (reference sequence). The CDR3 sequence is CASSQTSGGHNEQFF. The CDR3 coding sequence is TGTGCCAGCAGCCAGACTAGCGGGGGCCACAATGAGCAGTTCTTC. Filled out from reference TRBV7-9 and TRBJ2-1, the complete variable domain reads DTGVSQNPRHKITKRGQNVTFRCDPISEHNRLYWYRQTLGQGPEFLTYFQNEAQLEKSRLLSDRFSAERPKGSFSTLEIQRTEQGDSAMYLCASSQTSGGHNEQFFGPGTRLTVL.

V gene TRBV21-1 combines with J gene TRBJ2-1; the table gives TRBD2 as D, unverified against the DNA. TRBV21-1 is recorded as a pseudogene. CDR3 length: 16 amino acids. CDR3 in DNA: TGTGCCAGCAGCAAAAGGCCACCGGGGTGGTACAATGAGCAGTTCTTC. Translation: CASSKRPPGWYNEQFF.

The rearrangement uses TRBV3-1 (or the pseudogene TRBV3-2) and TRBJ2-1, with 10 bases that match TRBD2. Germline assignment: CDR1 LGHDT and CDR2 YNNKEL (reference sequence). This CDR3 region has 14 residues. V gave up 1 base and J gave up 15 bases; unmatched junction bases: 9. The CDR3 bases are TGTGCCAGCAGCCAAGGGGATAGCGGGAGGATTCGGTTCTTC. Translating gives CASSQGDSGRIRFF.